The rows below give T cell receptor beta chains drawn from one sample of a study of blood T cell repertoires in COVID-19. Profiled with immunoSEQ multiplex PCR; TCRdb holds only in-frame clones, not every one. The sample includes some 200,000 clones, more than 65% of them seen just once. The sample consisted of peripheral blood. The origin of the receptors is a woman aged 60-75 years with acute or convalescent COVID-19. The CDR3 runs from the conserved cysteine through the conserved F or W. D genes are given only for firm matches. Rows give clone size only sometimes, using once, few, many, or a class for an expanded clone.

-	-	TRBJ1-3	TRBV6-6	CASSSTGHYSGNTIYF
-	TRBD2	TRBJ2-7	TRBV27	CASSLLPPTSGGAYEQYF
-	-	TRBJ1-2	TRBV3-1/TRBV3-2	CASSPGGGYTF
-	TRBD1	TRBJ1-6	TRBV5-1	CASSSQGKDNSPLHF
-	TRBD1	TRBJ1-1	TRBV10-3	CAISERGREAFF
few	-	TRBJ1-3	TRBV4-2	CASSPDSTSTGNTIYF
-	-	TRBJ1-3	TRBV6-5	CASRLQGGNTIYF
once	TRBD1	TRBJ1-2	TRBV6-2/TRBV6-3	CASSPRQGLDYGYTF
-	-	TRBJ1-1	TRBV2	CASNLDSTEAFF
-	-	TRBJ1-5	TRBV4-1	CASSQEGGHSNQPQHF
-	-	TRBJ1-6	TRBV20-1	CSASLGQGNSPLHF
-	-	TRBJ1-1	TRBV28	CASSFDRITEAFF
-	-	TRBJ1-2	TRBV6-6	CASRRGTGHYGYTF
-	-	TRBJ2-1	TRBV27	CASGEVGSEQFF
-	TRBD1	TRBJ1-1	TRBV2	CARDAGQGSSTEAFF
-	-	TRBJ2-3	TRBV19	CASSISGLGTDTQYF
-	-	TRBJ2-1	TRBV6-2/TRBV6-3	CASSASRRAGPNEQFF
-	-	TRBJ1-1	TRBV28	CASSLYAGPNTEAFF
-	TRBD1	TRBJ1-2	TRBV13	CASSLGTDISPNHYGYTF
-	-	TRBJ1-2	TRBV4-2	CASSHGSTLYGYTF
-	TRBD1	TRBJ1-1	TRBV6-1	CASSDAFQGARTEAFF
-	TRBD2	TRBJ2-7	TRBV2	CASTLAGYYEQYF
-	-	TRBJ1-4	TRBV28	CASSFSGVEEKLFF
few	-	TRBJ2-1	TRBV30	CAWSSPGTRAYNEQFF
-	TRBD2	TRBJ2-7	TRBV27	CASSLAASGATSYEQYF
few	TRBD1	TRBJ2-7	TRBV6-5	CASSYRQGKPYEQYF
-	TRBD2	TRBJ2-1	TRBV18	CASSPLAGGPGEQFF
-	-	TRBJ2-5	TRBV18	CASSDSGTQYF
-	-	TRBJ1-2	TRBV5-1	CASSSRTNYGYTF
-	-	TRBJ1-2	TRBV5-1	CASSFEGDSGYTF
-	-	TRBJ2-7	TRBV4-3	CASSQEVNNEQYF
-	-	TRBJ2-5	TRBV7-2	CASSLGLGKTQYF
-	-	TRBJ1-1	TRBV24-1	CATSDLTGMNTEAFF
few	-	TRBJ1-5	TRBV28	CASSRLNSNQPQHF
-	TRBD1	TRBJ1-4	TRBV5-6	CASSRDRGLGKLFF
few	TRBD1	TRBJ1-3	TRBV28	CASSSTGLHSGNTIYF
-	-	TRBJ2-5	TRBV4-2	CASSPPRYKTPPAETQYF
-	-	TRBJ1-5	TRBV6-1	CASSEVRGDAQPQHF
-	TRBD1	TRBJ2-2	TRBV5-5	CASSFRAGGAAGELFF
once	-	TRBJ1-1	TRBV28	CASSLRSGTGVTEAFF
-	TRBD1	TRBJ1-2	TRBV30	CAWSVPRTGITYGYTF
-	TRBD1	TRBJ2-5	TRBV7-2	CASSDRGSGNWETQYF
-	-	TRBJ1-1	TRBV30	CAWMLLGGFAEAFF
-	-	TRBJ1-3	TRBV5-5	CASSPGTPGNTIYF
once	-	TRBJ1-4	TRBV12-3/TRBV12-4	CASRGGTNEKLFF
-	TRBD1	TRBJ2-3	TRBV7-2	CASSLNAGGLADTQYF
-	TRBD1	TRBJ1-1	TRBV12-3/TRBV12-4	CASSRQGKAEAFF
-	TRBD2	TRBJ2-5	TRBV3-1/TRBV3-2	CASSQEGRGNQETQYF
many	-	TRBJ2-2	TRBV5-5	CASSLDTGELFF
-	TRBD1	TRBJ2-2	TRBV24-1	CATSDVDRGRLELFF
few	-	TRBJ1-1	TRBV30	CAYRGGDTEAFF
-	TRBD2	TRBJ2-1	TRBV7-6	CASSPSLVLAGGSREQFF